This entry lists 23 T cell receptor beta chains sequenced from one sample in a study of a mutant IDH1 vaccine in newly diagnosed glioma. Using immunoSEQ multiplex PCR, the repertoire was profiled, and TCRdb retains in-frame clones only, with some absent. The sample carries 37,000 or so clones, roughly 80% recorded once. Their antigen targets remain unknown. The time point here: week 5, during vaccination. A single vaccine dose contained 300 ug of mutant IDH1 20-mer peptide, and topical imiquimod was used with it. The specimen comprised PBMCs, sampled from a glioma patient whose treatment included an IDH1 peptide vaccine. The source of these receptors is a man aged 25 to 40 with glioma.

V is TRBV29-1 and J is TRBJ1-1; TRBD1 is a possible D gene (6 bases). The germline V gene has CDR1 SQVTM and CDR2 ANQGSEA. With 6 bases removed from V and 3 bases from J, the gap between germline ends came to 11 bases. The CDR3 totals 12 residues. CDR3 protein: CSVTGSDTEAFF. The CDR3 region has the DNA TGCAGCGTAACAGGGTCGGACACTGAAGCTTTCTTT.

This clone was detected only once. V usage is TRBV6-1 and J usage is TRBJ2-6; D remains unclear. Trimming left V 3 bases short and J 0 bases short, with 12 bases between. CDR1 and CDR2 (germline): MNHNS, SASEGT. The CDR3 loop spans 17 amino acids. The CDR3 DNA sequence: TGTGCCAGCAGTGACCAAACCCGGGCCTCTGGGGCCAACGTCCTGACTTTC. Translating it yields CASSDQTRASGANVLTF.

V gene TRBV5-5 combines with J gene TRBJ1-4; TRBD1 aligns across 7 bases. The V gene's germline CDR1 is SGHKS and CDR2 YYEKEE (reference sequence). V shed 3 bases, J shed 4 bases, and the junction held 9 bases outside the gene matches. This CDR3 region has 16 residues. The CDR3 reads CASSSHPGQINEKLFF. CDR3 bases: TGTGCCAGCAGCTCGCACCCGGGACAGATTAATGAAAAACTGTTTTTT.

The rearrangement links TRBV5-1 to TRBJ2-2; a possible D gene is TRBD2 (6 bases). Trimming removed 4 bases at V and 6 bases at J, with 13 bases between. Per germline, CDR1 SGHRS and CDR2 YFSETQ. The CDR3 is 14 amino acids. For the CDR3, the DNA is TGCGCCAGCAGCAAAATCGCGGGGCCCGGGGAGCTGTTTTTT. The encoded protein is CASSKIAGPGELFF.

This clone has just one count. The V call is TRBV30, the J call TRBJ2-7; TRBD1 matches at 9 bases. The junction had 5 bases not matched to a gene; V was cut back by 1 base and J by 4 bases. Germline CDR1 is GTSNPN and CDR2 is SVGIG (reference sequence). The CDR3 sequence is 14 residues long. CDR3 loop: CAWSADRGGYEQYF. CDR3 nucleotides: TGTGCCTGGAGTGCAGACAGGGGGGGGTACGAGCAGTACTTC. Looking up the rest from reference TRBV30 and TRBJ2-7 gives the full variable domain: SQTIHQWPATLVQPVGSPLSLECTVEGTSNPNLYWYRQAAGRGLQLLFYSVGIGQISSEVPQNLSASRPQDRQFILSSKKLLLSDSGFYLCAWSADRGGYEQYFGPGTRLTVT.

This clone showed up just once. CDR3 protein: CASSPDRGMNTEAFF. The CDR3 DNA reads as TGTGCCAGCAGCCCAGACAGGGGCATGAACACTGAAGCTTTCTTT. The rearrangement uses TRBV7-9 and TRBJ1-1; 8 bases map to TRBD1. V lost 5 bases to trimming and J lost 0 bases; unmatched junction nucleotides: 5. The CDR3 runs to 15 residues. Germline assignment: CDR1 SEHNR and CDR2 FQNEAQ (reference sequence).

The chain links TRBV5-4 to TRBJ2-5, with 7 bases that match TRBD2. The CDR3 has 13 residues. Germline lookup yields CDR1 SGHNT and CDR2 YYREEE (reference sequence). Germline trimming cut 5 bases from V and 2 bases from J; bases unmatched to any gene: 3. The CDR3 DNA reads as TGTGCCAGCAGGTCTAGCGGTCAAGAGACCCAGTACTTC. The encoded protein is CASRSSGQETQYF.

The gene calls are TRBV19 and TRBJ2-2; D perhaps matches TRBD1 (6 bases). Between the trimmed V and J ends, which lost 10 bases and 2 bases, there was a span of 26 bases. CDR3 length: 18 residues. The V gene's germline CDR1 is LNHDA and CDR2 SQIVND (reference sequence). The DNA for the CDR3 is TGTGCCACCTTCAAGGGACAACTGGGGATGGGAAACACCGGGGAGCTGTTTTTT. It translates to CATFKGQLGMGNTGELFF.

The V and J genes are TRBV14 and TRBJ2-6; D not certain. The CDR3 contains 16 residues. The V and J ends lost 3 bases and 3 bases respectively, with 12 bases between them. The V gene's germline CDR1 is SGHDN and CDR2 FVKESK. This chain's CDR3 is CASSQRRGFGANVLTF. The DNA of the CDR3 is TGTGCCAGCAGCCAGAGGCGAGGCTTTGGGGCCAACGTCCTGACTTTC.

Only a few counts were recorded for this clone. The chain combines TRBV15 with TRBJ2-2; 8 positions agree with TRBD1. The trim removed 1 base at V and 6 bases at J, leaving 1 base unmatched. The V gene's germline CDR1 is LNHNV and CDR2 YYDKDF (reference sequence). This CDR3 is built from 14 residues. Written as DNA, the CDR3 is TGTGCCACCAGCAGAGCGACAGGGGCCGGGGAGCTGTTTTTT. Its translation: CATSRATGAGELFF. Complete variable domain (other parts from reference TRBV15 and TRBJ2-2): DAMVIQNPRYQVTQFGKPVTLSCSQTLNHNVMYWYQQKSSQAPKLLFHYYDKDFNNEADTPDNFQSRRPNTSFCFLDIRSPGLGDTAMYLCATSRATGAGELFFGEGSRLTVL.

This clone came up once. The V and J genes are TRBV5-1 and TRBJ1-2, with a weak D call TRBD1 (5 bases). Trimming left V 4 bases short and J 0 bases short, with 13 bases between. Germline V lookup: CDR1 SGHRS, CDR2 YFSETQ. There are 15 residues in the CDR3. Here the CDR3 DNA reads TGCGCCAGCAGCCCGAGGGACGGCGCTAACTATGGCTACACCTTC. Its translation is CASSPRDGANYGYTF.

This clone was seen once. The chain employs TRBV29-1 and TRBJ2-5, with D perhaps matching TRBD1 (6 bases). The V end was cut by 8 bases, the J end by 5 bases, with 15 bases between. From germline, CDR1 is SQVTM and CDR2 ANQGSEA. The CDR3 loop spans 12 amino acids. In DNA form, the CDR3 reads TGCAGCTCCCAGGGGTTTGGGGAGACCCAGTACTTC. Its translation: CSSQGFGETQYF. Full variable domain (outside the CDR3, taken from reference TRBV29-1 and TRBJ2-5): SAVISQKPSRDICQRGTSLTIQCQVDSQVTMMFWYRQQPGQSLTLIATANQGSEATYESGFVIDKFPISRPNLTFSTLTVSNMSPEDSSIYLCSSQGFGETQYFGPGTRLLVL.

The rearrangement joins TRBV4-1 to TRBJ2-5; D is tentatively TRBD1 or TRBD2 (5 bases each). The V gene's germline CDR1 is MGHRA and CDR2 YSYEKL. This CDR3 region has 19 residues. Between the trimmed V and J ends, which lost 0 bases and 2 bases, there was a span of 22 bases. In nucleotides, the CDR3 is TGCGCCAGCAGCCAAGAACCCCCCCCGAGGGGATGGGAACAAGAGACCCAGTACTTC. This translates into CASSQEPPPRGWEQETQYF.

The gene calls are TRBV2 and TRBJ2-5, with TRBD2 identical over 7 bases. The germline V gene has CDR1 SNHLY and CDR2 FYNNEI. The CDR3 runs 16 residues. V was pared by 3 bases and J by 0 bases, with 7 bases of the junction left unmatched. The CDR3 nucleotides are TGTGCCAGCAGTGATGGGGGGGAGGTCTACCAAGAGACCCAGTACTTC. Amino acids: CASSDGGEVYQETQYF.

The chain employs TRBV9 and TRBJ1-2; D might be TRBD1 (5 bases). V dropped 0 bases and J dropped 6 bases, with 9 bases sitting between them. The CDR3 length is 13 residues. CDR1 is SGDLS, CDR2 YYNGEE, per germline. CDR3 protein: CASSVVTGNGYTF. The CDR3 DNA reads TGTGCCAGCAGCGTAGTAACAGGAAATGGCTACACCTTC.

This clone was picked up a small number of times. The V and J genes are TRBV9 and TRBJ1-2, with 7 bases identical to TRBD1. The V gene's germline CDR1 is SGDLS and CDR2 YYNGEE. V shed 3 bases, J shed 4 bases, and the junction held 9 bases outside the gene matches. The CDR3 is 15 amino acids. CDR3 protein: CASSEARQGLYGYTF. The CDR3 region has the DNA TGTGCCAGCAGCGAGGCAAGACAGGGACTCTATGGCTACACCTTC.

The chain links TRBV2 to TRBJ1-1; D remains ambiguous. CDR3 length equals 13 residues. Germline values: CDR1 SNHLY, CDR2 FYNNEI. V was trimmed by 3 bases and J by 1 base, leaving 6 bases between them. The chain's CDR3 is CASSDGWNTEAFF. The DNA for the CDR3 is TGTGCCAGCAGTGACGGCTGGAACACTGAAGCTTTCTTT.

The J gene is TRBJ1-4, the V gene TRBV7-9; TRBD1 matches 8 bases. Germline V lookup: CDR1 SEHNR, CDR2 FQNEAQ (reference sequence). The CDR3 contains 15 residues. J lost 4 bases, V lost 5 bases, and 6 bases had no gene match. The CDR3 nucleotides read TGTGCCAGCAGCCTCGGACAGGGCGGTAATGAAAAACTGTTTTTT. This translates into CASSLGQGGNEKLFF.

The CDR3 bases are TGCGCCAGCAGGAATCGTACCGGGACACACCAACACTATGGCTACACCTTC. This codes for CASRNRTGTHQHYGYTF. The gene calls are TRBV5-1 and TRBJ1-2; a weak D match, TRBD1 (6 bases). The CDR3 loop spans 17 amino acids. Germline loops: CDR1 SGHRS, CDR2 YFSETQ. V shed 5 bases and J shed 3 bases, with 23 bases lying between them.

The V gene is TRBV28, the J gene TRBJ1-3; D not certain. The CDR3 covers 14 residues. V lost 6 bases and J lost 2, with 11 bases in between. CDR1 is MDHEN and CDR2 is SYDVKM in the germline V gene. This CDR3 reads CASSRPGPGNTIYF. For the CDR3, the DNA is TGTGCCAGCAGCCGACCTGGTCCTGGAAACACCATATATTTT.

This rearrangement joins TRBV30 to TRBJ2-5, with D perhaps matching TRBD2 (6 bases). Deletions cut 5 bases from V and 1 base from J, with 11 bases between. The germline V gene has CDR1 GTSNPN and CDR2 SVGIG (reference sequence). CDR3 size: 13 residues. Here the CDR3 DNA reads TGTGCCTGGGGGGAGGCTGTCCAAGAGACCCAGTACTTC. It is translated as CAWGEAVQETQYF.

The chain combines TRBV5-1 with TRBJ1-1; D gene uncertain. V lost 0 bases, J lost 4 bases, and 13 bases lay in between. From germline, CDR1 is SGHRS and CDR2 YFSETQ. The CDR3 runs to 15 residues. CDR3 protein: CASSLEVGPLTEAFF. The CDR3 nucleotides are TGCGCCAGCAGCTTGGAGGTAGGGCCGCTCACTGAAGCTTTCTTT.

The CDR3 sequence: CASSLARLAGEETQYF. The CDR3 DNA is TGCGCCAGCAGCTTGGCCCGACTAGCGGGGGAAGAGACCCAGTACTTC. The genes are TRBV5-1 and TRBJ2-5, with TRBD2 matching 12 bases. Germline-derived CDR1 and CDR2 are SGHRS and YFSETQ. The CDR3 consists of 16 residues. After removal of 0 bases from V and 3 bases from J, the junction contained 3 bases not matched to a gene.